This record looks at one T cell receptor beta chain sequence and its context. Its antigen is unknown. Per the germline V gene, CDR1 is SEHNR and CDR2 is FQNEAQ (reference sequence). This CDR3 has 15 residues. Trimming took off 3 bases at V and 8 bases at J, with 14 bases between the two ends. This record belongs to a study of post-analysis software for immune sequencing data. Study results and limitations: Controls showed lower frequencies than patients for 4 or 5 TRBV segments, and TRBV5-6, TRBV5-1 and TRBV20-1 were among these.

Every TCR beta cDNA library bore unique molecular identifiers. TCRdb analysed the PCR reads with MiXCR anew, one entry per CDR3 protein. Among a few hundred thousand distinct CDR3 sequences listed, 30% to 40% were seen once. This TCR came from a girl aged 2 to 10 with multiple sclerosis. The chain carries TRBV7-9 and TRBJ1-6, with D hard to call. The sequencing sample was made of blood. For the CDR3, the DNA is TGTGCCAGCAGCTTCGGACGGGAGGTGGATTCACCCCTCCACTTT. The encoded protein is CASSFGREVDSPLHF.